This TCR beta chain was obtained from a study of spatial heterogeneity in lung cancer. Study summary: Detection consistently captured more beta-chain sequences than alpha-chain sequences. Across the raw uncorrected reads, a unique TCR and UMI combination was observed, on average, more than ten times.

TCRdb passed the 5' RACE reads through MiXCR, listing each CDR3 protein once. The sample comprises 85,000 to 100,000 distinct CDR3 sequences, less than 15% of which are singletons, and roughly 41% rests with the top ten. The trim removed 4 bases at V and 4 bases at J, leaving 5 bases unmatched. The CDR3 loop spans 15 amino acids. Looked up from germline, CDR1 is SGHTA and CDR2 is FQGNSA. Time point specified: sample taken at primary tumor resection. The donor population consisted of more than 55 patients with untreated, early-stage non-small cell lung cancer. Sequencing of whole RNA from tumor, nontumor lung or frozen PBMC involved no sorting. This clonotype was recorded a few times.

The receptor comes from a male donor with early-stage non-small cell lung cancer. The V and J genes are TRBV7-2 and TRBJ2-7; 12 positions agree with TRBD2. The material sequenced was PBMCs, taken at surgery. The CDR3 loop is CASSSGLAGTYEQYF. The CDR3, as DNA: TGTGCCAGCAGCTCAGGACTAGCGGGAACATACGAGCAGTACTTC.